This T cell receptor beta chain was found in a study of blood T cell repertoires in COVID-19. The V gene lost 0 bases and the J gene lost 6 bases, with 12 bases spanning the gap. Germline lookup yields CDR1 LNHNV and CDR2 YYDKDF (reference sequence). This CDR3 region has 15 residues. Sequenced by immunoSEQ multiplex PCR; TCRdb stores in-frame clones only, minus some. The top ten hold roughly 2.6% of the sample, which has more than 75,000 clones, more than 80% seen once. Sequencing used peripheral blood. This rearrangement joins TRBV15 to TRBJ1-5, with no clear D. This receptor was taken from a man between 45 and 60 years old with COVID-19, enrolled during active disease. The CDR3 DNA sequence: TGTGCCACCAGCAGAGATCGGGCCGGAGGTCAGCCCCAGCATTTT. It encodes CATSRDRAGGQPQHF.